The rows below give T cell receptor beta chains drawn from one sample of a study of T-cell reconstitution after alpha-beta-depleted transplantation in children. Via MiXCR, TCRdb re-called the PCR reads, giving one row per CDR3 protein. The table shows roughly 120,000 distinct CDR3 sequences, with around 23% occurring only once. Sequencing was performed on PBMCs, mostly from graft donor cells, taken 180 days after TCRalphabeta/CD19-depleted stem cell transplant. All receptors derive from a male patient between 2 and 9 years old who had a stem cell transplant for chronic granulomatous disease, so the T cells may come from the graft donor. The CDR3 runs from the conserved cysteine through the conserved F or W. Each record gives: V gene, J gene, D gene, clone size, CDR3 DNA, CDR3 protein. A D gene is named only where the DNA matches it firmly. The listing skips clone size in some rows; elsewhere it reads once, few, many or a size class.

TRBV14	TRBJ2-4	.	many	TGTGCCAGCAGCCAACCCTACGGTTTCAAAAACATTCAGTACTTC	CASSQPYGFKNIQYF
TRBV7-6	TRBJ2-1	.	few	TGTGCCAGCAGTGTCAGGACTACGAAAGCCAATGAGCAGTTCTTC	CASSVRTTKANEQFF
TRBV29-1	TRBJ2-3	TRBD2	few	TGCAGCGTTGAAGCCGGACTAGACGGCCGACACAGATGGAAGGGAGATACGCAGTATTTT	CSVEAGLDGRHRWKGDTQYF
TRBV5-1	TRBJ2-1	TRBD2	many	TGCGCCAGCAGCTCCCTAGCGGGGGGGAACTCCTACAATGAGCAGTTCTTC	CASSSLAGGNSYNEQFF
TRBV11-2	TRBJ2-7	TRBD2	few	TGTGCCAGCAGCCGTACGATTGGCATGGGGCTAGCGGGAGAATGGTACGAGCAGTACTTC	CASSRTIGMGLAGEWYEQYF
TRBV5-1	TRBJ2-7	TRBD1	few	TGCGCCAGCGGCATCAGGGACAGTACCTACGAGCAGTACTTC	CASGIRDSTYEQYF
TRBV20-1	TRBJ2-7	TRBD2	few	TGCAGTGCTAGAGCCCTGGGACTAGCGGGGTCCTACGAGCAGTACTTC	CSARALGLAGSYEQYF
TRBV5-5	TRBJ2-7	TRBD1	few	TGTGCCAGCAGCTTGGCCGGGACAGGGGGCCTCCAGCAGTACTTC	CASSLAGTGGLQQYF
TRBV4-3	TRBJ2-7	.	many	TGCGCCAGCAGCCAAGAGTACAGGGTAGACGAGCAGTACTTC	CASSQEYRVDEQYF
TRBV7-9	TRBJ2-4	.	many	TGTGCCAGCAGCTCTGCCGGGACAGCCAAAAACATTCAGTACTTC	CASSSAGTAKNIQYF
TRBV20-1	TRBJ2-3	.	few	TGCAGTGCTAGAGAGACTCCGCCAGATACGCAGTATTTT	CSARETPPDTQYF
TRBV5-1	TRBJ1-2	.	.	TGCGCCAGCAGCTTGGAGACTGCGGATGGCTACACCTTC	CASSLETADGYTF
TRBV20-1	TRBJ2-1	TRBD2	.	TGCAGTGCTAGACCTAGCGGGAGGGCCCGAACCTACAATGAGCAGTTCTTC	CSARPSGRARTYNEQFF